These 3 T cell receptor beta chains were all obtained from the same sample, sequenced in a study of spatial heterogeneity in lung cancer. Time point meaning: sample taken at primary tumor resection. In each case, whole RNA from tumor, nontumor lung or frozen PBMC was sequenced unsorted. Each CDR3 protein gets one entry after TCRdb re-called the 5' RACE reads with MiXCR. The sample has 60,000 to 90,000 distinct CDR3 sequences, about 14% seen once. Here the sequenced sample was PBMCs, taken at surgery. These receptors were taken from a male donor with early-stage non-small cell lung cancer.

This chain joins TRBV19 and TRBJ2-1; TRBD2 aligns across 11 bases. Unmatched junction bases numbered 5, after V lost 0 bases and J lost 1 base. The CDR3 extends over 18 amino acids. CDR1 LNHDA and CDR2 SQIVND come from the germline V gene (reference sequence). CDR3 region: CASSIDRLAGHSYNEQFF. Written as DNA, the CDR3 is TGTGCCAGTAGTATAGATCGACTAGCGGGGCATTCCTACAATGAGCAGTTCTTC.

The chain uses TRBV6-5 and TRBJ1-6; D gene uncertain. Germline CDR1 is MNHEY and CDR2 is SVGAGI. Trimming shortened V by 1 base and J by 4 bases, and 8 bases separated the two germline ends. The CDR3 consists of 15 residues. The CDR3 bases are TGTGCCAGCAGTTACTTAAATTCGTATAATTCACCCCTCCACTTT. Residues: CASSYLNSYNSPLHF.

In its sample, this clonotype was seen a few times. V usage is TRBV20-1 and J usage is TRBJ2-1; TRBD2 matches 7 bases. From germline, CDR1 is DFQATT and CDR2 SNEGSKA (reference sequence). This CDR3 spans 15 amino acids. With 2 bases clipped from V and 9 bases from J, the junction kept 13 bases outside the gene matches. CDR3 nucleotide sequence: TGCAGTGCTAGAATCCCAGGCGGGAGAGGCGGTGAGCAGTTCTTC. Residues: CSARIPGGRGGEQFF.